This T cell receptor (beta chain) was recorded in a study of blood T cell repertoires in COVID-19. Study context: Italy, Spain and the United States were the sources of the convalescent and acute COVID-19 samples. PBMCs, B-cell-depleted T cells, or T cells were the source of the cDNA or gDNA that made up the material.

As processed by the authors: Nucleated cell number was recorded as an estimate derived from reference gene primer amplification. The assay was immunoSEQ multiplex PCR, and TCRdb's table has in-frame clones only and misses some. V, J and clone size reflect that table, while D and trimming were determined from the DNA. This table holds some 50,000 clones, 70% to 90% found once. The receptor's source is a man at least 80 years old with acute or convalescent COVID-19. Sample: peripheral blood.

CDR3 residues: CASSLRGGMNTEAFF. The CDR3 region has the DNA TGTGCCAGCAGCTTGCGGGGGGGGATGAACACTGAAGCTTTCTTT. The chain recombines TRBV5-8 with TRBJ1-1; D is perhaps TRBD1 (5 bases). The length of the CDR3 is 15 residues. Trimming took 1 base from V and 0 from J, leaving 10 bases between them. Germline assignment: CDR1 SGHTS and CDR2 YDEGEE.